This TCR beta chain was documented in a study of identical twins. Overall study findings and caveats: Zero-insertion findings could be partly confounded by invariant cells (MAIT and iNKT cells).

The CDR3 extends over 15 amino acids. Germline lookup yields CDR1 SGDLS and CDR2 YYNGEE. TCRdb recomputed calls from the 5' RACE reads with MiXCR, one row per CDR3 protein. Seen here are approximately 230,000 distinct CDR3 sequences, 5.5% to 7.5% observed once, and the top ten hold roughly 15%. A remark on this clonotype: The antigen remains unidentified. One end of the junction varies from germline; a read error may be responsible.

This sample also belongs to another study, concerning T cells expressing NK-cell markers. From that paper: One of the eight sequenced donors was seronegative, whereas the other seven were HCMV-seropositive. Sorting in several experiments was restricted by an anti-gamma-delta TCR antibody to alpha-beta TCR T cells. In over 5 donors, dominant CD3+CD56+NKG2C+ clonotypes ranked among the top 10 CD8+ clonotypes.

Sequencing was performed on CD8+ T cells sorted from blood. The source of this sequence is a woman aged 18-29 years in good health. The chain is built from TRBV9 and TRBJ2-3; the D is unclear. Here the CDR3 reads CASSVDGAETDSQYF. Here the CDR3 DNA reads TGTGCCAGCAGCGTAGACGGCGCGGAAACAGATTCGCAGTATTTT.